The 3 T cell receptor beta chains in this list originate from one sample, sequenced in a study of shared clonotypes between healthy human individuals. Naive CD8 isolation took CD45RO-negative cells positively selected for CCR7 and excluded terminally differentiated effector memory CD45RA+ cells. The method was immunoSEQ multiplex PCR; TCRdb's version includes in-frame clones alone and lacks a portion of them. The sample comprises 550,000 to 750,000 clones, 92% of which are singletons, and more than 20% rests with the top ten. The material sequenced was naive CD8+ T cells sorted from blood. The receptors come from a man aged 30 to 45 in good health.

The chain carries TRBV7-7 and TRBJ2-7; D is unresolved. This CDR3 region has 15 residues. Germline CDR1 and CDR2: SSHAT and FNYEAQ (reference sequence). V was shortened by 1 base and J by 0 bases, with 10 bases between the two germline ends. CDR3 sequence (DNA): TGTGCCAGCAGCTTAGACGCTACAAGCTCCTACGAGCAGTACTTC. Translating it yields CASSLDATSSYEQYF.

V is TRBV28 and J is TRBJ2-7; no definite D call. The germline V and J ends were trimmed by 1 base and 0 bases, with 19 bases remaining between them. This CDR3 contains 18 residues. The germline V gene encodes CDR1 MDHEN and CDR2 SYDVKM. CDR3 region: CASSLSLSLDLYSYEQYF. CDR3 coding DNA: TGTGCCAGCAGTTTATCCCTTTCCCTGGACCTTTACTCCTACGAGCAGTACTTC. Full variable domain (missing parts from reference TRBV28 and TRBJ2-7): DVKVTQSSRYLVKRTGEKVFLECVQDMDHENMFWYRQDPGLGLRLIYFSYDVKMKEKGDIPEGYSVSREKKERFSLILESASTNQTSMYLCASSLSLSLDLYSYEQYFGPGTRLTVT.

The chain links TRBV7-9 to TRBJ2-1; 9 positions match TRBD1. The CDR3 runs 15 residues. The V segment lost 6 bases and the J segment 2 bases; nucleotides outside the gene matches: 5. Germline CDR1 SEHNR, CDR2 FQNEAQ (reference sequence). CDR3 sequence: CASRSDRGTYNEQFF. CDR3 DNA: TGTGCCAGCAGATCGGACAGGGGCACCTACAATGAGCAGTTCTTC. Full variable domain (outside the CDR3, taken from reference TRBV7-9 and TRBJ2-1): DTGVSQNPRHKITKRGQNVTFRCDPISEHNRLYWYRQTLGQGPEFLTYFQNEAQLEKSRLLSDRFSAERPKGSFSTLEIQRTEQGDSAMYLCASRSDRGTYNEQFFGPGTRLTVL.